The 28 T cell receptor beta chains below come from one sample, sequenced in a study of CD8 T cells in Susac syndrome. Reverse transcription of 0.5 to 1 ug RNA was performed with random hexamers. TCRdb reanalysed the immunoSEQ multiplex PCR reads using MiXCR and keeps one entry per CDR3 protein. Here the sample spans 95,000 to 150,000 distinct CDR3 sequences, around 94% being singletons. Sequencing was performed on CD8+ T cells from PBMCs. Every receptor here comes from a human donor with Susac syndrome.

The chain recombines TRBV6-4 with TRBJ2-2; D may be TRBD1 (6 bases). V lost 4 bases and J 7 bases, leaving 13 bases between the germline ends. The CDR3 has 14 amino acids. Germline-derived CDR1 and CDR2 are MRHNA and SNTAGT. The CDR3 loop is CASSAHREVGELFF. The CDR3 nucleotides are TGTGCCAGCAGTGCCCACAGGGAAGTCGGGGAGCTGTTTTTT.

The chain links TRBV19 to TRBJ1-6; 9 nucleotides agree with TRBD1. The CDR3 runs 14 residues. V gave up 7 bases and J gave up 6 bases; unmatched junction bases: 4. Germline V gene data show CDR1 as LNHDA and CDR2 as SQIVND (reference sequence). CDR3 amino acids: CASTTGQGNSPLHF. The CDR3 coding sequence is TGTGCCAGTACTACGGGACAGGGTAATTCACCCCTCCACTTT. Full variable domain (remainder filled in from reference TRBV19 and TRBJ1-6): DGGITQSPKYLFRKEGQNVTLSCEQNLNHDAMYWYRQDPGQGLRLIYYSQIVNDFQKGDIAEGYSVSREKKESFPLTVTSAQKNPTAFYLCASTTGQGNSPLHFGNGTRLTVT.

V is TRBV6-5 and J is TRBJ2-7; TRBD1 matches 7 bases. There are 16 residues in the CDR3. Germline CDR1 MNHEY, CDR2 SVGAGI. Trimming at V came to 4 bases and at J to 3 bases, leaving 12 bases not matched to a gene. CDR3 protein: CASSSYPGQSNYEQYF. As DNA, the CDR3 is TGTGCCAGCAGTTCTTATCCGGGACAGAGTAACTACGAGCAGTACTTC.

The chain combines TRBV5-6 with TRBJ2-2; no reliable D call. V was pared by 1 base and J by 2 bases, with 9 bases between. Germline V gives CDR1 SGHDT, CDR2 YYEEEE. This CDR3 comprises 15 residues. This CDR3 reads CASSLMAANTGELFF. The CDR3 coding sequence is TGTGCCAGCAGCTTGATGGCGGCAAACACCGGGGAGCTGTTTTTT.

CDR3 nucleotide sequence: TGCGCCAGCAGCCAAGGAGAGTACACTGAAGCTTTCTTT. This codes for CASSQGEYTEAFF. The rearrangement links TRBV4-3 to TRBJ1-1; D is unclear. Per the germline V gene, CDR1 is LGHNA and CDR2 is YSLEER. The V and J ends lost 1 base and 3 bases respectively, with 6 bases between them. The length of the CDR3 is 13 residues.

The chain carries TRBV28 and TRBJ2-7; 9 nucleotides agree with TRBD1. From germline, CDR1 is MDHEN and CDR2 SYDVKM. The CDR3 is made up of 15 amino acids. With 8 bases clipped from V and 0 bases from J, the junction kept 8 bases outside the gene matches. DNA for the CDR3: TGTGCCAGCTGGGGAGGACAGGGGAACTCCTACGAGCAGTACTTC. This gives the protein CASWGGQGNSYEQYF.

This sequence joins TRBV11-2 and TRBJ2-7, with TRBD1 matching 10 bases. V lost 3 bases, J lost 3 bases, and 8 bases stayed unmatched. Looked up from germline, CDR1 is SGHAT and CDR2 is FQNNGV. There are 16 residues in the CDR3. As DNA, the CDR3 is TGTGCCAGCAGCTTCGACAGGGGGCTTCAGGTCTACGAGCAGTACTTC. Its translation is CASSFDRGLQVYEQYF.

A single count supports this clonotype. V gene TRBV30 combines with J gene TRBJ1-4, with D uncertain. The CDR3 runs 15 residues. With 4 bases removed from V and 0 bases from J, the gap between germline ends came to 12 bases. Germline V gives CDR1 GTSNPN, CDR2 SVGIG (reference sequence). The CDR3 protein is CAWTETDATNEKLFF. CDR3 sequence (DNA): TGTGCCTGGACTGAGACGGACGCAACTAATGAAAAACTGTTTTTT.

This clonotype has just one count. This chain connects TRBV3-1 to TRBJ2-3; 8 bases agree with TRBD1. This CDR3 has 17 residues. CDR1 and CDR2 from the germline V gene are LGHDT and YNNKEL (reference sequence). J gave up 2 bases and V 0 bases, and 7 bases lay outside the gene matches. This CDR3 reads CASSQDWAGGLTDTQYF. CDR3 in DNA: TGTGCCAGCAGCCAAGACTGGGCAGGGGGCCTCACAGATACGCAGTATTTT.

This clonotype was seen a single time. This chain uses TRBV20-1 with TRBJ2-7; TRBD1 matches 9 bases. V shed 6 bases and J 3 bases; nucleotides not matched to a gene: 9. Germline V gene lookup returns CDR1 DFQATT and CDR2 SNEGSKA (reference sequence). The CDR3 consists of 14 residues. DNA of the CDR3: TGCAGTGCCATAGGCGGGACAGGGCTCTACGAGCAGTACTTC. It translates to CSAIGGTGLYEQYF.

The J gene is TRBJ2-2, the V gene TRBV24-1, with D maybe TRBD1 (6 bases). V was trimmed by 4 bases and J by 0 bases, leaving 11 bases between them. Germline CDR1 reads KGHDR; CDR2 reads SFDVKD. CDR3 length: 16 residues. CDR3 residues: CATSDLTGANTGELFF. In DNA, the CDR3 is TGTGCCACCAGTGACCTGACAGGAGCGAACACCGGGGAGCTGTTTTTT.

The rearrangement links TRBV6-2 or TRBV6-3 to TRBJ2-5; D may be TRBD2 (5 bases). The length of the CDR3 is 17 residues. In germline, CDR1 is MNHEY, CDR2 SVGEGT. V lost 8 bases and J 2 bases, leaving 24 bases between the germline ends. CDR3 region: CASLKISGRVPQETQYF. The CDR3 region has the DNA TGTGCCAGCCTGAAGATCTCTGGGCGGGTCCCTCAAGAGACCCAGTACTTC.

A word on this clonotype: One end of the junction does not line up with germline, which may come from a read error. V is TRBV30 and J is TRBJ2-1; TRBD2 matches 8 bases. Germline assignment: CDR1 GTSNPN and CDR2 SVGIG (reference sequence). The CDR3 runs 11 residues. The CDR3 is CACAAGAPLLF. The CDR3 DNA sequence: TGTGCCTGTGCAGCGGGAGCCCCCCTCTTGTTC.

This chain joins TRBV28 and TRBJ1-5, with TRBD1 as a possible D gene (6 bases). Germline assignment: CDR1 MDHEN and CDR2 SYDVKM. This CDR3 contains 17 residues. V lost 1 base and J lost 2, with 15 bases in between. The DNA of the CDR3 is TGTGCCAGCAGTTTATCCCGCCACAGGGACGGCAATCAGCCCCAGCATTTT. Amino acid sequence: CASSLSRHRDGNQPQHF.

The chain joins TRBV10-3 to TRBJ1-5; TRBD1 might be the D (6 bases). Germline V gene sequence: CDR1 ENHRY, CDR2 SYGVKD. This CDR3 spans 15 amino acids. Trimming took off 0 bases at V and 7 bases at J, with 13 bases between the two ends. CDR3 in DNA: TGTGCCATCAGTGAGTCGGACAGCCGGGGGCAGCCCCAGCATTTT. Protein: CAISESDSRGQPQHF.

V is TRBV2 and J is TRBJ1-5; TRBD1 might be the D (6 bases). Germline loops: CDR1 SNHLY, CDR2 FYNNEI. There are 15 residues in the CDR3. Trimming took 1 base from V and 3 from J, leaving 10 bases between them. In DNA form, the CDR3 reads TGTGCCAGCAGTGAAGGGGGGACAATCAATCAGCCCCAGCATTTT. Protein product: CASSEGGTINQPQHF.

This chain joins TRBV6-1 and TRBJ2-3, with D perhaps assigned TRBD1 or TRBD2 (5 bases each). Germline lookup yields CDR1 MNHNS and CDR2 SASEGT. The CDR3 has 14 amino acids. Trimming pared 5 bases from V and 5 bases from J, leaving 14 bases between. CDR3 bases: TGTGCCAGCAGTCCCCGGGACGGACGAGATACGCAGTATTTT. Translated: CASSPRDGRDTQYF.

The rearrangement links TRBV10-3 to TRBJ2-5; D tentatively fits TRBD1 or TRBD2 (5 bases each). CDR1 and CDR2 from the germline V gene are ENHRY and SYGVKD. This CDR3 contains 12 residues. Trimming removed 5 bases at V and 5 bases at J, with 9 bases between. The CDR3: CAISWDGETQYF. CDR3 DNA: TGTGCCATCAGTTGGGACGGGGAGACCCAGTACTTC.

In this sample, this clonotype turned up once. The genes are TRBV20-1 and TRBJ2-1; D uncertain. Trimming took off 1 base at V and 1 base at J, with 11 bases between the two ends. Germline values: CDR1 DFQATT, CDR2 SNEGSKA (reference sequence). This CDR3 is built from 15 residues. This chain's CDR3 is CSARGAGGSYNEQFF. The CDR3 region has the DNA TGCAGTGCTAGAGGGGCCGGCGGTTCCTACAATGAGCAGTTCTTC.

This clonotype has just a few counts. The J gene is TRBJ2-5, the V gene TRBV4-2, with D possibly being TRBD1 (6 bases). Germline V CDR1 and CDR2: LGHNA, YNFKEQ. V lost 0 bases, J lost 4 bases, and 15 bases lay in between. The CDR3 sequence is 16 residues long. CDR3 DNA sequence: TGTGCCAGCAGCCAAGAGGAACAGGGCTTGACAGAGACCCAGTACTTC. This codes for CASSQEEQGLTETQYF.

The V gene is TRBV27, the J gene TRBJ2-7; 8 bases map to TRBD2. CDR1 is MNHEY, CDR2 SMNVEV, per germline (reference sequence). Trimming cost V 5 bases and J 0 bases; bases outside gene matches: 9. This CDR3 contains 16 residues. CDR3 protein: CASSPRGGTYSYEQYF. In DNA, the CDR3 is TGTGCCAGCAGTCCCCGGGGGGGGACTTACTCCTACGAGCAGTACTTC.

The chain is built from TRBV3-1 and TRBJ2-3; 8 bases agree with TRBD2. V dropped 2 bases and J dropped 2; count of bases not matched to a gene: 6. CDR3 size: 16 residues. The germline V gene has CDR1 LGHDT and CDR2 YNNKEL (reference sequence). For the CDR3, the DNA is TGTGCCAGCAGCCAACGGGGGGGCCGTTTCACAGATACGCAGTATTTT. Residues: CASSQRGGRFTDTQYF.

The chain's CDR3 is CATRASGNNEQFF. The CDR3 nucleotides are TGTGCCACCCGGGCTAGCGGTAACAATGAGCAGTTCTTC. The V and J genes are TRBV24-1 and TRBJ2-1; 7 bases fit TRBD2. The CDR3 contains 13 residues. V was clipped by 9 bases and J by 5 bases; unmatched bases: 6. Germline V lookup: CDR1 KGHDR, CDR2 SFDVKD.

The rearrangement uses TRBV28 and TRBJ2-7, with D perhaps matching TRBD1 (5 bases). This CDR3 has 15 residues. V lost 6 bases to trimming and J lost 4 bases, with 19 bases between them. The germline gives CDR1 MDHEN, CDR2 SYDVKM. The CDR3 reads CASSPKMGPSYEQYF. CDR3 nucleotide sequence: TGTGCCAGCAGCCCGAAGATGGGGCCCTCATACGAGCAGTACTTC.

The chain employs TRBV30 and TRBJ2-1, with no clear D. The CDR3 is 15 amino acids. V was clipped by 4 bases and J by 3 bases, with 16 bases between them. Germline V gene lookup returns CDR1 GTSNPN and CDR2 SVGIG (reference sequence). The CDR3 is CAWTRASSDYNEQFF. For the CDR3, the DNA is TGTGCCTGGACCCGGGCCTCGAGCGACTACAATGAGCAGTTCTTC.

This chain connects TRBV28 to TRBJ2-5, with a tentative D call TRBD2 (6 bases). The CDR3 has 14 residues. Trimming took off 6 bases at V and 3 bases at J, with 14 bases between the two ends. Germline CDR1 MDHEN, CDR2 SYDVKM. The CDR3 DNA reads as TGTGCCAGCAGCCAAGCGGGCAGGGAAGAGACCCAGTACTTC. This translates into CASSQAGREETQYF.

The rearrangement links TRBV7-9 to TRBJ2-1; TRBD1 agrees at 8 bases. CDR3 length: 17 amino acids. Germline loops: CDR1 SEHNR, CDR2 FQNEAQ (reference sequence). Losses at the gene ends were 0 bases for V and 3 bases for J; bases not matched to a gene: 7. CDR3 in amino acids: CASSLAATGELYNEQFF. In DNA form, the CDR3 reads TGTGCCAGCAGCTTAGCGGCGACAGGGGAACTCTACAATGAGCAGTTCTTC.

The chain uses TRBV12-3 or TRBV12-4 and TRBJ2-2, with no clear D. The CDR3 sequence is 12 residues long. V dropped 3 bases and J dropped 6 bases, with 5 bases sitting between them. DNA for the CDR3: TGTGCCAGCAGTTTTTCGTCCGGGGAGCTGTTTTTT. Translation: CASSFSSGELFF.